Below, one T cell receptor beta chain is given with its context. Its antigen is still unknown. TCRdb's copy holds only in-frame clones and misses some; the assay was immunoSEQ multiplex PCR. The repertoire consists of under 200,000 clones, with 91% occurring once and the leading ten covering 1.5% to 2%. The data are from a study of T cell responses to AZD1222 COVID-19 vaccine. Study-level points and caveats: Among those given AZD1222, only five or six were seropositive at baseline.

The source was peripheral blood, collected on day 0 of AZD1222 vaccination. The source of this sequence is an adult in good health.

The CDR3 loop is CASSGVKGYNSPLHF. In DNA, the CDR3 is TGTGCCAGCAGTGGGGTTAAGGGCTATAATTCACCCCTCCACTTT. The chain recombines TRBV28 with TRBJ1-6; no clear D. Trimming removed 5 bases at V and 3 bases at J, with 11 bases between. The CDR3 has 15 residues. Germline assignment: CDR1 MDHEN and CDR2 SYDVKM.